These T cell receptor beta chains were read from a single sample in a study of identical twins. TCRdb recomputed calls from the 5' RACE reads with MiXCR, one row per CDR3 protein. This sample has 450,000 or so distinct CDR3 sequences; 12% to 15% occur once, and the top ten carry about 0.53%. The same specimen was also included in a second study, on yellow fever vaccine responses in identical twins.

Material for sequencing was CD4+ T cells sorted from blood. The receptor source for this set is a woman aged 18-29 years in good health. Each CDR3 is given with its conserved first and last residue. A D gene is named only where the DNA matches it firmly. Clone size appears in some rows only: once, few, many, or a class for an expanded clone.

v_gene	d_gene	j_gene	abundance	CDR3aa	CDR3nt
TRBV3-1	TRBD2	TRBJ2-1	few	CASTRGTSRYNEQFF	TGTGCCAGCACCCGCGGGACTAGCAGATACAATGAGCAGTTCTTC
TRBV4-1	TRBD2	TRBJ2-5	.	CASSFQRGQETQYF	TGCGCCAGCAGCTTCCAGCGGGGGCAAGAGACCCAGTACTTC
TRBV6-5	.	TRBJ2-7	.	CASSSSLGRGNYEQYF	TGTGCCAGCAGTTCAAGCCTAGGCAGGGGCAACTACGAGCAGTACTTC
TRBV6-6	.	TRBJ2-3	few	CAAAGSTDTQYF	TGTGCCGCCGCGGGTTCCACAGATACGCAGTATTTT
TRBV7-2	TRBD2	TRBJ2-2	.	CASSLRREKGELFF	TGTGCCAGCAGCTTAAGGCGGGAGAAAGGGGAGCTGTTTTTT
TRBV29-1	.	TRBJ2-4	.	CSVESQAKNIQYF	TGCAGCGTTGAATCGCAGGCCAAAAACATTCAGTACTTC
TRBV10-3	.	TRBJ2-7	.	CAISAVRAYEQYF	TGTGCCATCAGTGCTGTTAGGGCCTACGAGCAGTACTTC
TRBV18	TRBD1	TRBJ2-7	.	CASSPRDRKYEQYF	TGTGCCAGCTCACCCCGGGACAGGAAGTACGAGCAGTACTTC
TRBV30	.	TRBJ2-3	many	CAWSVGAADTQYF	TGTGCCTGGAGTGTAGGAGCGGCAGATACGCAGTATTTT
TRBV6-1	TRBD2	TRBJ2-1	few	CASTSLRGGSKNEQFF	TGTGCCAGCACCTCCCTTCGGGGGGGCTCGAAGAATGAGCAGTTCTTC
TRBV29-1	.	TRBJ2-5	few	CSVERGQTQYF	TGCAGCGTTGAGCGGGGTCAGACCCAGTACTTC
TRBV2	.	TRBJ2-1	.	CASSVEYAGNEQFF	TGTGCCAGCAGTGTGGAGTATGCAGGGAATGAGCAGTTCTTC
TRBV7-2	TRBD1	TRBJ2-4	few	CASSLGGTGGKNIQYF	TGTGCCAGCAGCCTAGGTGGGACAGGGGGCAAAAACATTCAGTACTTC
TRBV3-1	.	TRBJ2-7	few	CASSQDLRFGEQYF	TGTGCCAGCAGCCAAGATCTACGGTTTGGGGAGCAGTACTTC
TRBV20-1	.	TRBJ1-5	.	CSAKDGTAGQPQHF	TGCAGTGCCAAGGACGGGACGGCAGGTCAGCCCCAGCATTTT
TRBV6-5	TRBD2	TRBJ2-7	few	CASSYRASGSYEQYF	TGTGCCAGCAGTTACCGGGCTAGCGGCTCCTACGAGCAGTACTTC
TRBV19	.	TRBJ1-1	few	CASSTQLNTEAFF	TGTGCCAGTAGTACTCAGCTGAACACTGAAGCTTTCTTT
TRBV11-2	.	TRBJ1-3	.	CASSTGLGGVGNTIYF	TGTGCCAGCAGCACTGGACTGGGCGGTGTTGGAAACACCATATATTTT
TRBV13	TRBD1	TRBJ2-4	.	CASTSGQGAWDKNIQYF	TGTGCCAGCACCTCGGGACAGGGGGCTTGGGACAAAAACATTCAGTACTTC
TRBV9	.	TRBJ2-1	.	CASSFLMGEQFF	TGTGCCAGCAGCTTTCTGATGGGTGAGCAGTTCTTC
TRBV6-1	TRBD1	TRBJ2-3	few	CASSGRDRGTDTQYF	TGTGCCAGCAGTGGCCGGGACAGAGGTACAGATACGCAGTATTTT
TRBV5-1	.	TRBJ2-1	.	CASSQSSKSYNEQFF	TGCGCCAGCAGCCAGTCTAGTAAGTCCTACAATGAGCAGTTCTTC
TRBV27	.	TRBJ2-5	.	CASRGYGENQETQYF	TGTGCCAGCAGGGGATATGGGGAGAACCAAGAGACCCAGTACTTC
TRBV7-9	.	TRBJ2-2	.	CASSLIQATNTGELFF	TGTGCCAGCAGCTTGATACAGGCAACGAACACCGGGGAGCTGTTTTTT
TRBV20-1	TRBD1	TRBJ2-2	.	CSARQGYTGELFF	TGCAGTGCCCGACAGGGATACACCGGGGAGCTGTTTTTT
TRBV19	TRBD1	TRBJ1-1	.	CASSIRDRGVGFVAFF	TGTGCCAGTAGTATTCGAGACAGGGGCGTCGGGTTTGTGGCTTTCTTT
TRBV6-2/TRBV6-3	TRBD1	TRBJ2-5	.	CASTTSGGLETQYF	TGTGCCAGCACTACCTCAGGGGGCCTGGAGACCCAGTACTTC
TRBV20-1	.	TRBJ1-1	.	CSAGGTVNTEAFF	TGCAGTGCTGGCGGGACGGTGAACACTGAAGCTTTCTTT
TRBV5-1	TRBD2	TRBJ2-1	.	CASSLTGGSNNEQFF	TGCGCCAGCAGCTTGACGGGAGGAAGCAACAATGAGCAGTTCTTC
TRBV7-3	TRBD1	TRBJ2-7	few	CASSLSRDSPYEQYF	TGTGCCAGCAGCTTATCCCGGGACAGTCCCTACGAGCAGTACTTC
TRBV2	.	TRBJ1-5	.	CASSDGGNQPQHF	TGTGCCAGCAGTGATGGGGGTAATCAGCCCCAGCATTTT
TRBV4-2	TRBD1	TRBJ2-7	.	CASSQTTGQLYEQYF	TGTGCCAGCAGCCAAACAACGGGACAGCTCTACGAGCAGTACTTC
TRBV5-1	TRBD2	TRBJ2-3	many	CASSSATSTRSTDTQYF	TGCGCCAGCAGCTCCGCGACTAGCACGCGGAGCACAGATACGCAGTATTTT
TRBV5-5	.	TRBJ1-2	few	CASSAYEGNYGYTF	TGTGCCAGCAGCGCCTATGAGGGAAACTATGGCTACACCTTC
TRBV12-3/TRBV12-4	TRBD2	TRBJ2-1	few	CASSLAGGPSRFF	TGTGCCAGCAGTTTAGCGGGAGGGCCCTCGCGGTTCTTC
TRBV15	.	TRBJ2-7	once	CATSQLDRISYEQYF	TGTGCCACCAGCCAGCTCGACCGAATTTCCTACGAGCAGTACTTC
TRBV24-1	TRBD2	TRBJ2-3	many	CATSDHSSGLNTDTQYF	TGTGCCACCAGTGATCATTCTAGCGGATTAAACACAGATACGCAGTATTTT
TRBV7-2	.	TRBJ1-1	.	CASSLGSGYTEAFF	TGTGCCAGCAGCTTAGGATCAGGGTACACTGAAGCTTTCTTT
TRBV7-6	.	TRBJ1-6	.	CASSLAHEMGNSPLHF	TGTGCCAGCAGCTTAGCGCATGAGATGGGTAATTCACCCCTCCACTTT
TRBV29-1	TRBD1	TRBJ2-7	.	CSVEVPTGVDYEQYF	TGCAGCGTTGAAGTTCCGACAGGGGTCGATTACGAGCAGTACTTC
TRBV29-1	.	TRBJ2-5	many	CSVEGTVGDKQETQYF	TGCAGCGTTGAAGGAACGGTGGGGGACAAACAAGAGACCCAGTACTTC
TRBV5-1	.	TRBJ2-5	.	CASSEGRPQETQYF	TGCGCCAGCAGCGAGGGACGGCCCCAAGAGACCCAGTACTTC
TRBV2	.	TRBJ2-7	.	CASSFQGNNEQYF	TGTGCCAGCAGTTTTCAGGGCAACAACGAGCAGTACTTC
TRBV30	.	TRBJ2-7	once	CAWRGQAAPYF	TGTGCCTGGAGGGGCCAGGCGGCCCCCTACTTC
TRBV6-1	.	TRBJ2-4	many	CASSETGHLAKNIQYF	TGTGCCAGCAGCGAAACGGGACATCTAGCCAAAAACATTCAGTACTTC
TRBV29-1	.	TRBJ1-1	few	CSVEDSGRVKAFF	TGCAGCGTTGAAGATTCAGGCAGAGTCAAGGCTTTCTTT
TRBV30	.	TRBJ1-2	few	CAWSVQRTNYGYTF	TGTGCCTGGAGTGTCCAGAGGACCAACTATGGCTACACCTTC
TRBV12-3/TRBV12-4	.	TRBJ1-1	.	CASSLPLQTNTEAFF	TGTGCCAGCAGTCTACCTCTACAGACGAACACTGAAGCTTTCTTT
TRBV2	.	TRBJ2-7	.	CASRVVKEQYF	TGTGCCAGCAGGGTAGTTAAGGAGCAGTACTTC
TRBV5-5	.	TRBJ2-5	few	CASSRRGDPQETQYF	TGTGCCAGCAGCCGACGGGGAGATCCTCAAGAGACCCAGTACTTC
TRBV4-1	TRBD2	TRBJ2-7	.	CASSQEVAAGGPKYEQYF	TGCGCCAGCAGCCAAGAAGTCGCAGCGGGAGGGCCTAAGTACGAGCAGTACTTC
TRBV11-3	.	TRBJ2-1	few	CASSRNRKGNEQFF	TGTGCCAGCAGCCGAAACAGGAAAGGCAATGAGCAGTTCTTC
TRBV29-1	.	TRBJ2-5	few	CSVAPREETQYF	TGCAGCGTTGCCCCGCGAGAGGAGACCCAGTACTTC
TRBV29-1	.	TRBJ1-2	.	CSVTAQSYGYTF	TGCAGCGTTACCGCCCAAAGCTATGGCTACACCTTC
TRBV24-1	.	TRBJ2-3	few	CATSDRGRSTDTQYF	TGTGCCACCAGTGATAGGGGCAGAAGCACAGATACGCAGTATTTT
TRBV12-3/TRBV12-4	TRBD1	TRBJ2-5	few	CASRAGGAETQYF	TGTGCCAGCAGAGCAGGGGGCGCGGAGACCCAGTACTTC
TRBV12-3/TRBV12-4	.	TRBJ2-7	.	CASSPEPIGTEQYF	TGTGCCAGCAGTCCCGAGCCCATAGGGACCGAGCAGTACTTC
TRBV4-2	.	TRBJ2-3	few	CASSQDGTHTDTQYF	TGTGCCAGCAGCCAAGACGGGACCCACACAGATACGCAGTATTTT
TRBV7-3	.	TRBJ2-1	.	CASSLTSVAVMSYNEQFF	TGTGCCAGCAGCTTAACGTCGGTAGCGGTAATGAGCTACAATGAGCAGTTCTTC